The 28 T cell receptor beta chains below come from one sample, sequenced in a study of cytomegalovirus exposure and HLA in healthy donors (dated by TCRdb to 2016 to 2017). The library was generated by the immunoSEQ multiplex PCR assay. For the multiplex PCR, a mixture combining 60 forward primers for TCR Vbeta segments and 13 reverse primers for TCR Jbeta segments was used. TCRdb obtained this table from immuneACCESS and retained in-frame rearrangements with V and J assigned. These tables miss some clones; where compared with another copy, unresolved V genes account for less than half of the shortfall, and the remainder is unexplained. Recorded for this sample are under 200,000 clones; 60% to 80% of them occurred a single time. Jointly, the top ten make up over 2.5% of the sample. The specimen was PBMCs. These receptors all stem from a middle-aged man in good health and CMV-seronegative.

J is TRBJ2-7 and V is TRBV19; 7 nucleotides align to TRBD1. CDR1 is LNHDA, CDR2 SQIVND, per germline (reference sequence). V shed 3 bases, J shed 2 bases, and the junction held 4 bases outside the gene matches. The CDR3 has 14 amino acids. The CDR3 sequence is CASSIPGQTYEQYF. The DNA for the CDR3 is TGTGCCAGTAGTATCCCGGGACAGACCTACGAGCAGTACTTC.

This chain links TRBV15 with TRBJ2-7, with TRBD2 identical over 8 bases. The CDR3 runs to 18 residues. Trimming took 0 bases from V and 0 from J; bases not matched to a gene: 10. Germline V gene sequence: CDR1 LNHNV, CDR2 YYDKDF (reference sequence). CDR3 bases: TGTGCCACCAGCAGAGATAGGTCGGGGGGGCCAATCTCCTACGAGCAGTACTTC. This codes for CATSRDRSGGPISYEQYF.

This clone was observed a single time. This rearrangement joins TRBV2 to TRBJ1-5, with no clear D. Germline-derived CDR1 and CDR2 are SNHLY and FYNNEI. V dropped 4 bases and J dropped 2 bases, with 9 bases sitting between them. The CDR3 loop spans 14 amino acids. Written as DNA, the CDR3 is TGTGCCAGCAGTGGCATGGCTGGCAATCAGCCCCAGCATTTT. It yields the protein CASSGMAGNQPQHF.

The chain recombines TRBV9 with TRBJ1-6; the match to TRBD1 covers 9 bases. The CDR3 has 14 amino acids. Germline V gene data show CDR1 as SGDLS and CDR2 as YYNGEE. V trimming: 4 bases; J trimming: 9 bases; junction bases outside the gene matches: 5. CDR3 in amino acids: CASSQGTGFSPLHF. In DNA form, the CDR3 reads TGTGCCAGCAGCCAAGGGACAGGGTTTTCACCCCTCCACTTT.

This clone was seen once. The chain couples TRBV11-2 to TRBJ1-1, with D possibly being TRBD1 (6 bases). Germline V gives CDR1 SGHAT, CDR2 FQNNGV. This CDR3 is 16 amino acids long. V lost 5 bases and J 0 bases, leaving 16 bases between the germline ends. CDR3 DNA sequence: TGTGCCAGCAGCGGCACCGGGACATCAATGAACACTGAAGCTTTCTTT. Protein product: CASSGTGTSMNTEAFF.

CDR3 sequence: CASSVWGEGDTQYF. CDR3 bases: TGTGCCAGCAGCGTATGGGGGGAGGGAGATACGCAGTATTTT. The chain is built from TRBV9 and TRBJ2-3; 7 bases are shared with TRBD2. Trimming took 1 base from V and 5 from J; bases not matched to a gene: 4. CDR3 length: 14 amino acids. CDR1 and CDR2 (germline): SGDLS, YYNGEE.

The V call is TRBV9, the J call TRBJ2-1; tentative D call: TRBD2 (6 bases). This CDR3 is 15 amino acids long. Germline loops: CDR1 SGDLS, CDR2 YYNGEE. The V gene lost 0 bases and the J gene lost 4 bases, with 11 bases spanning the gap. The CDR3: CASSVGSGQYNEQFF. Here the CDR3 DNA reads TGTGCCAGCAGCGTAGGAAGCGGGCAGTACAATGAGCAGTTCTTC.

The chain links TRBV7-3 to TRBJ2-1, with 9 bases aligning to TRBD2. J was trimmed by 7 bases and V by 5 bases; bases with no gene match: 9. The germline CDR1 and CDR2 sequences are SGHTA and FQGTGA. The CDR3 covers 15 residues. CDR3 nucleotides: TGTGCCAGCAGCCCAATAGCGGGAGTCTATAATGAGCAGTTCTTC. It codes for CASSPIAGVYNEQFF.

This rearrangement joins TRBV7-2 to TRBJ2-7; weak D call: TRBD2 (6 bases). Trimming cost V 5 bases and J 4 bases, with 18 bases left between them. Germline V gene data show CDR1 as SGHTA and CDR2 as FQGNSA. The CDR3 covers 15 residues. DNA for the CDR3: TGTGCCAGCAGCCTTTTTACGGGACTGCCTTACGAGCAGTACTTC. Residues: CASSLFTGLPYEQYF. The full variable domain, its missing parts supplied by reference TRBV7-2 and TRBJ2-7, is GAGVSQSPSNKVTEKGKDVELRCDPISGHTALYWYRQSLGQGLEFLIYFQGNSAPDKSGLPSDRFSAERTGGSVSTLTIQRTQQEDSAVYLCASSLFTGLPYEQYFGPGTRLTVT.

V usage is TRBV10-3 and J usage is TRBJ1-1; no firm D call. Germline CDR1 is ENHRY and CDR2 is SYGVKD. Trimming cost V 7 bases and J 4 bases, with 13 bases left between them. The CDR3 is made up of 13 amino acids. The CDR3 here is CAIIRQVGTEAFF. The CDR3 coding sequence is TGTGCCATCATAAGACAAGTGGGCACTGAAGCTTTCTTT.

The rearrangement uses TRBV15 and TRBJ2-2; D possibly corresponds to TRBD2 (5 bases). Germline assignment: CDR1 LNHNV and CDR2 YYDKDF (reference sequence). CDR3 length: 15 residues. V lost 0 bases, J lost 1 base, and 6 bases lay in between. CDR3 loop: CATSRDEGNTGELFF. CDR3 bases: TGTGCCACCAGCAGAGATGAGGGGAACACCGGGGAGCTGTTTTTT.

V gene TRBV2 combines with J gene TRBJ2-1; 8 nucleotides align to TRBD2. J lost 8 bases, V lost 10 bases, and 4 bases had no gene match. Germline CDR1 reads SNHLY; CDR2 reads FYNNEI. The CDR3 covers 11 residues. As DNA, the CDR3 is TGTGCCACCACTAGCGGTCATGAGCAGTTCTTC. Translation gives CATTSGHEQFF.

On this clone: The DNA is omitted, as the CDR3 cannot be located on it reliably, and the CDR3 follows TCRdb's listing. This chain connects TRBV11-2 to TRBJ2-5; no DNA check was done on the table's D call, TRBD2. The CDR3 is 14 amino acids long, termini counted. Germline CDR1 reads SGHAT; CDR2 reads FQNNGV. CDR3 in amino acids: CASSLEFVGSGSDF.

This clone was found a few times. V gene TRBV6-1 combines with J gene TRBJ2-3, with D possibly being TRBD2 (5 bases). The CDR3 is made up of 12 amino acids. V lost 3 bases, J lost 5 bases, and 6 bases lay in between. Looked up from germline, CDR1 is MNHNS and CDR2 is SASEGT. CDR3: CASSDGVDTQYF. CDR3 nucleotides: TGTGCCAGCAGTGACGGGGTAGATACGCAGTATTTT.

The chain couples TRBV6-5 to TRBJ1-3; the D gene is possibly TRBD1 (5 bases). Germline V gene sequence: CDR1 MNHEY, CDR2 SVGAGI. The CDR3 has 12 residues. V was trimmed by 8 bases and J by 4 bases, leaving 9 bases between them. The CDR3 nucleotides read TGTGCCAGCTCAGGGTCCGGAAACACCATATATTTT. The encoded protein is CASSGSGNTIYF.

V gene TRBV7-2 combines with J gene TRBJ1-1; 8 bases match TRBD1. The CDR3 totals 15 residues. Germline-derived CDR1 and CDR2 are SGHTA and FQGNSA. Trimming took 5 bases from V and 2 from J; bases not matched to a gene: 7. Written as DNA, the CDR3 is TGTGCCAGCAGCCCATATACAGGGGGTAACACTGAAGCTTTCTTT. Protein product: CASSPYTGGNTEAFF.

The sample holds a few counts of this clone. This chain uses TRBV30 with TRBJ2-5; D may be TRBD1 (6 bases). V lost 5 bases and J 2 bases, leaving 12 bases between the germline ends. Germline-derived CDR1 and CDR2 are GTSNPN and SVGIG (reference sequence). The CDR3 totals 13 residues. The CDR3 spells CAWEPGQQETQYF. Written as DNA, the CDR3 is TGTGCCTGGGAACCCGGACAGCAAGAGACCCAGTACTTC. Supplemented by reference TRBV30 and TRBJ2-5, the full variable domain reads SQTIHQWPATLVQPVGSPLSLECTVEGTSNPNLYWYRQAAGRGLQLLFYSVGIGQISSEVPQNLSASRPQDRQFILSSKKLLLSDSGFYLCAWEPGQQETQYFGPGTRLLVL.

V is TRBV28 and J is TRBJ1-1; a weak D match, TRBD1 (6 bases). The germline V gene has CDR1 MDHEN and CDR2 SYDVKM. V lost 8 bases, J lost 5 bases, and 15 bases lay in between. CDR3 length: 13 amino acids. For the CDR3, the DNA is TGTGCCAGCGGGTTTCGTACAGGGACTGAAGCTTTCTTT. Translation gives CASGFRTGTEAFF.

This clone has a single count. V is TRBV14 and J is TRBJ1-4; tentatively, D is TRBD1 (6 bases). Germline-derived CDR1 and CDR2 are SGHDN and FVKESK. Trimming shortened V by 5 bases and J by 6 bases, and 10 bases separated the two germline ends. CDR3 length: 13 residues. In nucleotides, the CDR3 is TGTGCCAGCAGCAACAGGGTAGATGAAAAACTGTTTTTT. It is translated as CASSNRVDEKLFF.

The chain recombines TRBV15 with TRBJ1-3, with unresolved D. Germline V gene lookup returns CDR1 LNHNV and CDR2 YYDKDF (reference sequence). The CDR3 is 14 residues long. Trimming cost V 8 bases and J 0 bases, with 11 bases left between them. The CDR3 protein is CATRETNSGNTIYF. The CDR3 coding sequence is TGTGCCACCCGGGAGACAAACTCTGGAAACACCATATATTTT.

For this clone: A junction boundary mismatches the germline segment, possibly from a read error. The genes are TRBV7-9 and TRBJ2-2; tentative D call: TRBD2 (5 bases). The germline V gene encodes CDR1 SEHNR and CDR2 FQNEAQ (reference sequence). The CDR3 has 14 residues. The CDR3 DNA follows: TGTTCCAGCAGCTCCGGGGTCAACACCGGGGAGCTGTTTTTT. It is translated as CSSSSGVNTGELFF.

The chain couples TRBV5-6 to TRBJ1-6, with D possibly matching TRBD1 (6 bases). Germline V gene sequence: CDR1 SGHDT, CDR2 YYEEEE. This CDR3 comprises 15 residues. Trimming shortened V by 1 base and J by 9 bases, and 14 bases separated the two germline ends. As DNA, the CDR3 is TGTGCCAGCAGCTTGAGAGGGGGAAAGATTTCACCCCTCCACTTT. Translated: CASSLRGGKISPLHF.

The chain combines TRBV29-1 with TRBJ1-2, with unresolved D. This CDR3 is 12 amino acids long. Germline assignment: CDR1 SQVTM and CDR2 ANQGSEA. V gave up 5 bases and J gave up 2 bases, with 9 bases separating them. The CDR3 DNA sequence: TGCAGCGTTCTTCGGGGAAACTATGGCTACACCTTC. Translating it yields CSVLRGNYGYTF.

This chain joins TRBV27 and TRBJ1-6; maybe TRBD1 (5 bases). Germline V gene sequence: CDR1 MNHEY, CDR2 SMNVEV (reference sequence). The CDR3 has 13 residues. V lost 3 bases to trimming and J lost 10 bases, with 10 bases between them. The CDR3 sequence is CASSFRGESPLHF. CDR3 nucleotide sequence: TGTGCCAGCAGTTTCCGGGGGGAATCACCCCTCCACTTT.

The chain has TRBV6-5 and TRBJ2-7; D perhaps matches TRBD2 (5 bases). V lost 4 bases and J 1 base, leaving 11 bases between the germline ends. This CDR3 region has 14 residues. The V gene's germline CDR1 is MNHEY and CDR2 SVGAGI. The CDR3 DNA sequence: TGTGCCAGCAGTTTAGGACTTCTTTCCTACGAGCAGTACTTC. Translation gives CASSLGLLSYEQYF.

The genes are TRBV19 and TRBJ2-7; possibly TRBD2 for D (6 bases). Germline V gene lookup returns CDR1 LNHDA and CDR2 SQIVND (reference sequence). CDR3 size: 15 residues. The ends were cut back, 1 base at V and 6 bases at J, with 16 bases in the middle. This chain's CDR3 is CASSIGGDGLGEQYF. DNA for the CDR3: TGTGCCAGTAGTATAGGGGGGGACGGTCTCGGCGAGCAGTACTTC.

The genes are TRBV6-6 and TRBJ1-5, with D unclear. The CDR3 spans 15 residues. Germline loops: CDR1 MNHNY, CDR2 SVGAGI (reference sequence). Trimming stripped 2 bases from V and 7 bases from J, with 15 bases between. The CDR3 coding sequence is TGTGCCAGCAGTTACCCGGGGAGGGTAGGGCAGCCCCAGCATTTT. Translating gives CASSYPGRVGQPQHF.

CDR3 sequence reads: CASSLRQKAFF. CDR3 bases: TGTGCCAGCAGCTTAAGACAGAAAGCTTTCTTT. V and J are TRBV7-2 and TRBJ1-1, with D possibly TRBD1 on 5 matching bases. V was cut by 2 bases and J by 9 bases, with 7 bases left in between. This CDR3 contains 11 residues. CDR1 and CDR2 (germline): SGHTA, FQGNSA.